This TCR beta chain was obtained from a study of metastatic and nonmetastatic thyroid tumors. The wider study: The study looked at repertoires side by side in blood and in tumor or nodule tissue from malignant and benign thyroid patients.

Original handling: Differences in CDR3 between clinicopathological groups were drawn on to build a classifier intended to discriminate distant-metastatic papillary thyroid cancer patients. MiXCR reprocessed the PCR reads for TCRdb. The V and J calls reflect TCRdb's pipeline rather than the authors' work. In the table there are 43,000 or so clones, 4% to 5% of which are singletons. This clone was recorded at least ten times. The target antigen is unknown. All patients were untreated before thyroid surgery. Overall study results and limits: Malignant thyroid tumors reportedly exceeded benign nodules significantly in TCR beta diversity, with the difference appearing in blood and tumor.

The sequence came from a female donor with papillary thyroid cancer or a benign thyroid nodule (not recorded which). Some clones in this sample may be carry-over from other donors' samples. The sample taken for sequencing was blood.

For the CDR3, the DNA is TGTGCCAGCGGAAGTCTACAGGGCGGGGGCTACACCTTC. Protein product: CASGSLQGGGYTF. This rearrangement joins TRBV2 to TRBJ1-2, with a weak D call TRBD1 (6 bases). The CDR3 totals 13 residues. V was cut by 8 bases and J by 8 bases, with 18 bases left in between. Germline V gene sequence: CDR1 SNHLY, CDR2 FYNNEI.